This T cell receptor beta chain is drawn from a study of CD8+ T cells in alopecia areata. Study-wide context: Among treated patients, oral tofacitinib was administered at 5 to 10 mg twice daily.

Overall study results and limits: Tissue-resident alphabeta T cells belonging to normal skin likewise get sequenced within scalp specimens. Scalp clonality dropped significantly under tofacitinib, as did expanded CD8+ top-100 clones.

This CDR3 region has 14 residues. Trimming removed 7 bases at V and 7 bases at J, with 20 bases between. Germline V CDR1 and CDR2: SQVTM, ANQGSEA. The treatment was: oral pan-JAK inhibitor, 5-10 mg twice daily. RNA extraction was followed by reverse transcription into cDNA, which acted as the sequencing template. The repertoire was sequenced with immunoSEQ multiplex PCR; TCRdb's copy has only in-frame clones and lacks some. This sample carries about 190,000 clones, approximately 56% of them seen once, and the ten largest clones take 0.65% to 0.7%. With regard to this clone: The antigen is undetermined.

This material consisted of CD4+ T cells sorted from blood, taken at week 4, from a patient treated with tofacitinib. The receptor was isolated from a human donor with alopecia areata. This chain joins TRBV29-1 and TRBJ2-1; D tentatively fits TRBD1 or TRBD2 (5 bases each). The CDR3 protein is CSARRWDPRNEQFF. For the CDR3, the DNA is TGCAGCGCAAGAAGGTGGGACCCACGAAATGAGCAGTTCTTC.